The clone carrying this T cell receptor beta chain was found a few times. Its antigen is undetermined. TCRdb processed the RT-PCR reads anew with MiXCR; each CDR3 protein has one entry. The table shows roughly 700,000 distinct CDR3 sequences, with 15% to 18% occurring only once. V shed 6 bases and J 5 bases; nucleotides not matched to a gene: 10. The germline V gene encodes CDR1 MGHDK and CDR2 SYGVNS. This CDR3 is 15 amino acids long. The data belong to a study of response to subunit inactivated influenza vaccine. Study-level points and caveats: After each seasonal influenza vaccination, few new T cells are recruited, the authors suggested.

V gene TRBV25-1 combines with J gene TRBJ2-3; TRBD1 agrees at 8 bases. The sequence came from a man aged 45-65 years who received an inactivated influenza vaccine. The source material was PBMCs from blood, sampled roughly 12 days after vaccination. The CDR3 coding sequence is TGTGCCAGCAGCGAAGGGGACAGGTTTTTAGATACGCAGTATTTT. It codes for CASSEGDRFLDTQYF.